These 22 T cell receptor beta chains were sequenced from one sample in a study of cytomegalovirus exposure and HLA in healthy donors. PCR involved 60 Vbeta and 13 Jbeta primers. Sequencing used immunoSEQ multiplex PCR; TCRdb keeps in-frame clones, though not all of them. The repertoire holds about 250,000 clones, with 80% as singletons. Sequenced material: PBMCs. The receptors were gathered from a girl aged 2-10 years in good health and CMV-seronegative.

The chain combines TRBV19 with TRBJ1-5; D is undetermined. Germline V gene lookup returns CDR1 LNHDA and CDR2 SQIVND (reference sequence). V was trimmed by 4 bases and J by 4 bases, leaving 17 bases between them. The CDR3 contains 16 residues. The CDR3 nucleotides read TGTGCCAGTAGTAGTAACACAATGGCTCCGAATCAGCCCCAGCATTTT. Translating gives CASSSNTMAPNQPQHF.

The chain carries TRBV6-1 and TRBJ1-4, with D possibly matching TRBD1 (5 bases). Looked up from germline, CDR1 is MNHNS and CDR2 is SASEGT. V lost 1 base and J lost 15, with 15 bases in between. This CDR3 has 13 residues. CDR3 coding DNA: TGTGCCAGCAGTGAAGTGTCAGGGCTTAGAATGTTTTTT. Translated, it gives CASSEVSGLRMFF.

The chain carries TRBV14 and TRBJ2-7, with 9 bases aligning to TRBD2. The CDR3 length is 13 residues. V gave up 6 bases and J gave up 2 bases; unmatched junction bases: 2. From germline, CDR1 is SGHDN and CDR2 FVKESK. CDR3 in amino acids: CASRTSGAYEQYF. The CDR3 nucleotides read TGTGCCAGCAGGACTAGCGGAGCCTACGAGCAGTACTTC.

The chain uses TRBV5-1 and TRBJ2-1; 11 positions match TRBD1. Germline CDR1 SGHRS, CDR2 YFSETQ. The CDR3 runs to 15 residues. Trimming removed 4 bases from V and 5 bases from J; junction bases left unmatched: 5. The CDR3 nucleotides read TGCGCCAGCAGCAGGGGACAGGGGGGGAACAATGAGCAGTTCTTC. Amino acids: CASSRGQGGNNEQFF.

The V call is TRBV7-8, the J call TRBJ2-7; D remains ambiguous. This CDR3 comprises 13 residues. Germline V CDR1 and CDR2: SGHVS, FQNEAQ. Trimming cost V 1 base and J 4 bases, with 8 bases left between them. CDR3 nucleotide sequence: TGTGCCAGCAGCTTAGGGTCCGGTTACGAGCAGTACTTC. Translating it yields CASSLGSGYEQYF.

The genes are TRBV19 and TRBJ1-3, with 8 bases identical to TRBD1. Germline V gene lookup returns CDR1 LNHDA and CDR2 SQIVND (reference sequence). This CDR3 spans 14 amino acids. The junction had 7 bases not matched to a gene; V was cut back by 9 bases and J by 3 bases. CDR3 protein: CARLRQGCGNTIYF. The CDR3 coding sequence is TGTGCCAGGCTCAGACAGGGGTGTGGAAACACCATATATTTT.

J is TRBJ1-6 and V is TRBV19, with TRBD1 matching over 8 bases. Unmatched junction bases numbered 1, after V lost 3 bases and J lost 9 bases. The CDR3 sequence is 13 residues long. Germline CDR1 LNHDA, CDR2 SQIVND (reference sequence). This CDR3 reads CASSITGGSPLHF. The CDR3 nucleotides are TGTGCCAGTAGTATTACAGGGGGTTCACCCCTCCACTTT.

This clone was found once. The V call is TRBV2, the J call TRBJ2-3, with 8 bases fitting TRBD1. The CDR3 extends over 17 amino acids. The V and J ends lost 2 bases and 6 bases, in that order; junction bases with no gene match: 13. Per the germline V gene, CDR1 is SNHLY and CDR2 is FYNNEI. CDR3 sequence reads: CASSETKWQGALDTQYF. The CDR3 DNA reads as TGTGCCAGCAGTGAAACGAAGTGGCAGGGGGCATTGGATACGCAGTATTTT. The whole variable domain, filled in from reference TRBV2 and TRBJ2-3, reads EPEVTQTPSHQVTQMGQEVILRCVPISNHLYFYWYRQILGQKVEFLVSFYNNEISEKSEIFDDQFSVERPDGSNFTLKIRSTKLEDSAMYFCASSETKWQGALDTQYFGPGTRLTVL.

The CDR3 loop reads CASSFRSYNEQFF. In DNA form, the CDR3 reads TGTGCCAGCAGCTTTCGGTCCTACAATGAGCAGTTCTTC. The J gene is TRBJ2-1, the V gene TRBV7-9; D unclear. This CDR3 is built from 13 residues. The ends were cut back, 3 bases at V and 1 base at J, with 4 bases in the middle. Germline CDR1 and CDR2: SEHNR and FQNEAQ (reference sequence).

V is TRBV9 and J is TRBJ1-3, with D tentatively TRBD1 (5 bases). In germline, CDR1 is SGDLS, CDR2 YYNGEE. The CDR3 runs 16 residues. The V gene lost 3 bases and the J gene lost 2 bases, with 15 bases spanning the gap. CDR3 in amino acids: CASSAMGGFPGNTIYF. Here the CDR3 DNA reads TGTGCCAGCAGCGCCATGGGGGGTTTTCCTGGAAACACCATATATTTT. Drawing the rest from reference TRBV9 and TRBJ1-3, the complete variable domain is DSGVTQTPKHLITATGQRVTLRCSPRSGDLSVYWYQQSLDQGLQFLIQYYNGEERAKGNILERFSAQQFPDLHSELNLSSLELGDSALYFCASSAMGGFPGNTIYFGEGSWLTVV.

The table lists this clone with a few counts. This rearrangement joins TRBV19 to TRBJ2-3; the match to TRBD1 covers 8 bases. CDR3 size: 13 residues. The J segment lost 2 bases and the V segment lost 7 bases, leaving 2 bases of the junction unmatched. CDR1 and CDR2 (germline): LNHDA, SQIVND (reference sequence). CDR3 DNA: TGTGCCAGTAACAGGGGGTTCACAGATACGCAGTATTTT. Encoded protein: CASNRGFTDTQYF.

The sample holds a few counts of this clone. The sample contains more than one DNA sequence encoding this CDR3. The genes are TRBV7-7 and TRBJ2-1; no reliable D call. Between the trimmed V and J ends, which lost 0 bases and 4 bases, there was a span of 7 bases. Germline V gives CDR1 SSHAT, CDR2 FNYEAQ (reference sequence). The CDR3 has 14 residues. The CDR3 here is CASSLAGGYNEQFF. The DNA of the CDR3 is TGTGCCAGCAGCTTAGCCGGCGGATACAATGAGCAGTTCTTC.

The chain carries TRBV5-8 and TRBJ2-2, with D perhaps TRBD1 (6 bases). Germline V gene sequence: CDR1 SGHTS, CDR2 YDEGEE. The CDR3 is made up of 18 amino acids. V was cut by 2 bases and J by 1 base, with 18 bases left in between. CDR3 nucleotides: TGTGCCAGCAGCTTCCTACAGGGTAGCGCGAGGAACACCGGGGAGCTGTTTTTT. Translated, it gives CASSFLQGSARNTGELFF.

This chain's CDR3 is CASSPENNDYEQFF. For the CDR3, the DNA is TGTGCCAGCAGCCCCGAAAATAATGACTATGAGCAGTTCTTC. The gene calls are TRBV21-1 and TRBJ2-1; the table calls TRBD2, which could not be checked here. TRBV21-1 is flagged as a pseudogene. The length of the CDR3 is 14 residues.

This clone was counted only a few times. The J gene is TRBJ2-5, the V gene TRBV9; 11 positions agree with TRBD2. Germline CDR1 SGDLS, CDR2 YYNGEE. The CDR3 is 16 residues long. V shed 0 bases, J shed 2 bases, and the junction held 3 bases outside the gene matches. The CDR3 DNA reads as TGTGCCAGCAGCGTAGCCTTAGCGGGGGGGCAAGAGACCCAGTACTTC. Protein product: CASSVALAGGQETQYF.

This sequence joins TRBV5-1 and TRBJ1-1; 7 bases map to TRBD1. Trimming cost V 4 bases and J 6 bases; bases outside gene matches: 12. Germline V gene sequence: CDR1 SGHRS, CDR2 YFSETQ. This CDR3 contains 15 residues. CDR3: CASSADRPGGAEAFF. The CDR3 bases are TGCGCCAGCAGCGCGGACAGGCCCGGTGGTGCTGAAGCTTTCTTT.

The V and J genes are TRBV28 and TRBJ1-1; a weak D match, TRBD1 (5 bases). The CDR3 contains 14 residues. V shed 6 bases and J shed 2 bases, with 13 bases lying between them. CDR1 MDHEN and CDR2 SYDVKM come from the germline V gene. CDR3 nucleotide sequence: TGTGCCAGCAGCAGCAGGGATTTCAACACTGAAGCTTTCTTT. It translates to CASSSRDFNTEAFF.

This clone was recorded only once. The rearrangement links TRBV30 to TRBJ1-2; D unresolved. The CDR3 runs to 12 residues. Trimming took 4 bases from V and 1 from J, leaving 7 bases between them. Germline CDR1 is GTSNPN and CDR2 is SVGIG (reference sequence). CDR3 sequence reads: CAWNGDNYGYTF. In DNA, the CDR3 is TGTGCCTGGAACGGGGATAACTATGGCTACACCTTC.

To note about this clone: In the same sample, other DNA sequences code for this CDR3. The chain links TRBV21-1 to TRBJ1-1; the DNA was not used to check the table's D call, TRBD1. TRBV21-1 is described as a pseudogene. This CDR3 is built from 14 residues. The CDR3 is CASSRDRGNTEAFF. The CDR3 coding sequence is TGTGCCAGCAGCAGGGACAGGGGGAACACTGAAGCTTTCTTT.

The chain joins TRBV4-1 to TRBJ2-7; 8 nucleotides match TRBD1. This CDR3 comprises 15 residues. CDR1 MGHRA and CDR2 YSYEKL come from the germline V gene. V dropped 3 bases and J dropped 4; count of bases not matched to a gene: 8. The CDR3 reads CASSQLWDRTYEQYF. As DNA, the CDR3 is TGCGCCAGCAGCCAGCTCTGGGACAGGACATACGAGCAGTACTTC.

Comment on this clone: Other DNA sequences within the sample encode an identical CDR3. The V and J genes are TRBV6-1 and TRBJ2-6; D remains ambiguous. The CDR3 extends over 15 amino acids. The germline V gene encodes CDR1 MNHNS and CDR2 SASEGT. The V gene lost 1 base and the J gene lost 0 bases, with 4 bases spanning the gap. CDR3 nucleotides: TGTGCCAGCAGTGAAGGCAGCTCTGGGGCCAACGTCCTGACTTTC. It encodes CASSEGSSGANVLTF.

This clone has more than one count but fewer than ten. The chain has TRBV2 and TRBJ1-5, with D unresolved. Per germline, CDR1 SNHLY and CDR2 FYNNEI. This CDR3 region has 12 residues. Between the trimmed V and J ends, which lost 1 base and 7 bases, there was a span of 5 bases. This CDR3 reads CASSEGEQPQHF. The DNA of the CDR3 is TGTGCCAGCAGTGAAGGGGAGCAGCCCCAGCATTTT.